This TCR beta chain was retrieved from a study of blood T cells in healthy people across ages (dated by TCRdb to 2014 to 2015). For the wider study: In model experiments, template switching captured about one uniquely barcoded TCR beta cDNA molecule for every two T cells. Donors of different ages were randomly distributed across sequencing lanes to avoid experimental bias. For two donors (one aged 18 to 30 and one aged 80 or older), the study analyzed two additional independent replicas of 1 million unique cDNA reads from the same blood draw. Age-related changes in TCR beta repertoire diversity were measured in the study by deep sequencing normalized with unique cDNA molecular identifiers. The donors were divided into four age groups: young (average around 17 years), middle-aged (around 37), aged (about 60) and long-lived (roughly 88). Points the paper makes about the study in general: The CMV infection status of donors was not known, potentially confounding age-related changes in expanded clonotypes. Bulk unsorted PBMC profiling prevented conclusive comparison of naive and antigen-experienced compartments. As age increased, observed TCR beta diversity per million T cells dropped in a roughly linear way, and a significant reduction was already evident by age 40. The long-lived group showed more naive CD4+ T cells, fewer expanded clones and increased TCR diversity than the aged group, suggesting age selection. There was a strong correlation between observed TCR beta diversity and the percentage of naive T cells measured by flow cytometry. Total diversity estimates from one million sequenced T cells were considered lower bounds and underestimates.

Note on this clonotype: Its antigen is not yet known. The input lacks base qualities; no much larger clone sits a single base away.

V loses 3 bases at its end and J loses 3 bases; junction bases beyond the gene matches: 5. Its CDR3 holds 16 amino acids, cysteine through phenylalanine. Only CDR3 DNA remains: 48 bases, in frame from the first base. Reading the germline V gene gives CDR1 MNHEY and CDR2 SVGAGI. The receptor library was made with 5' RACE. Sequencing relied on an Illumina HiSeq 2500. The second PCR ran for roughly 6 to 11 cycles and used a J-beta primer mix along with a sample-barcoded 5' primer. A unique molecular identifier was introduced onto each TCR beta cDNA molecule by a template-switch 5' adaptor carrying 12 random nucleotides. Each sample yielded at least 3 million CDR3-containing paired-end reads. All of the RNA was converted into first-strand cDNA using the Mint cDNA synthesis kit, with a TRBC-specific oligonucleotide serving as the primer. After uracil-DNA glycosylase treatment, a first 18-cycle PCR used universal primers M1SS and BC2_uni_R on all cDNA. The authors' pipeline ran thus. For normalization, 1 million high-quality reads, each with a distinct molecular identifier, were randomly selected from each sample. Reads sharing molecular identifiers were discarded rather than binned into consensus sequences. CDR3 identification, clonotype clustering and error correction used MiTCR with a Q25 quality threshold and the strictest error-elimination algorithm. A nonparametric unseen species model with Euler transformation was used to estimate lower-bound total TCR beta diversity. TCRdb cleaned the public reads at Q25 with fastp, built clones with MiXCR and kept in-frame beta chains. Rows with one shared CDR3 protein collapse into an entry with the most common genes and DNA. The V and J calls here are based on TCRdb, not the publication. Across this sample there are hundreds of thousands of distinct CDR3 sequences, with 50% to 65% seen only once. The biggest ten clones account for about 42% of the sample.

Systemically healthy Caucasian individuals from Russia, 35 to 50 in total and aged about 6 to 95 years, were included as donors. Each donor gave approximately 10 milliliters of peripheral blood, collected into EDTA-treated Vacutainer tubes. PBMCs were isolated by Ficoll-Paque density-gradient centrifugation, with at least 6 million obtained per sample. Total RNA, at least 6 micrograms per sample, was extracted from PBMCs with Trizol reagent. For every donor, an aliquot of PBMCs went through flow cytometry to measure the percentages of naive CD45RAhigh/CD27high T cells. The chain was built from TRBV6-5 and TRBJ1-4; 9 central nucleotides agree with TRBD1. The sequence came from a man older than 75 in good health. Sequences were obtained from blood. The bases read TGTGCCAGCAGTTATGGGACAGGGTTGTCTAATGAAAAACTGTTTTTT. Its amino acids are CASSYGTGLSNEKLFF.